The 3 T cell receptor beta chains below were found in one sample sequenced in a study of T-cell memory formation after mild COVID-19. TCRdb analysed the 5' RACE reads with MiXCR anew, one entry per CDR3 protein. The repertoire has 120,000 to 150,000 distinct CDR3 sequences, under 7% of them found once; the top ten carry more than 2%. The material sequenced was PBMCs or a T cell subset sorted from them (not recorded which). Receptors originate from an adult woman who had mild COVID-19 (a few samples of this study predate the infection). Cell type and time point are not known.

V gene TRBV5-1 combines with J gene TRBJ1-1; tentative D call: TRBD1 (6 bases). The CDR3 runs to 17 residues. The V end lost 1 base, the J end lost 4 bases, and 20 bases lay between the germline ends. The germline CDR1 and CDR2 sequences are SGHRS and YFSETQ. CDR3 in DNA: TGCGCCAGCAGCTTGTTAGCTGGGGGCGGAACGGTCACTGAAGCTTTCTTT. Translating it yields CASSLLAGGGTVTEAFF.

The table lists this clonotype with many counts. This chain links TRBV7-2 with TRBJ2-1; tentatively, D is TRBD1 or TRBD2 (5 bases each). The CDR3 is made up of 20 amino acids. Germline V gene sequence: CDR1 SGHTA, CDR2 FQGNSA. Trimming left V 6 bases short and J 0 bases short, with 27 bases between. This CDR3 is CASSFPRDQLSTGSYNEQFF. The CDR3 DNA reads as TGTGCCAGCAGTTTTCCCCGGGACCAACTTTCAACCGGCTCCTACAATGAGCAGTTCTTC. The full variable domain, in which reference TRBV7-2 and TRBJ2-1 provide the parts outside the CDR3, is GAGVSQSPSNKVTEKGKDVELRCDPISGHTALYWYRQSLGQGLEFLIYFQGNSAPDKSGLPSDRFSAERTGGSVSTLTIQRTQQEDSAVYLCASSFPRDQLSTGSYNEQFFGPGTRLTVL.

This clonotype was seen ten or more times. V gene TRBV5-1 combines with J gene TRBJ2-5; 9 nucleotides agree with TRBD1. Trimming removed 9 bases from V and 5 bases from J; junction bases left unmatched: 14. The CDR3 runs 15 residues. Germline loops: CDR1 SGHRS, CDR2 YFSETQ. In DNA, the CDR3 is TGCGCCACCTCAGGGACAGGGACCCGTTTGGAGACCCAGTACTTC. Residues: CATSGTGTRLETQYF.